This passage covers 32 T cell receptor beta chains from one sample sequenced in a study of CD8 T cells in ankylosing spondylitis. Findings and caveats of the study: Made up of about eight highly homologous variants, a TCR beta motif appeared characteristic of ankylosing spondylitis blood.

The antigens of these receptors remain unknown. TCRdb used MiXCR to reprocess the 5' RACE reads, holding one entry per CDR3 protein. The profile shows fewer than 400,000 distinct CDR3 sequences, approximately 8% of them singletons. The sample taken for sequencing was blood, either unsorted or a sorted T cell fraction (not recorded which). These receptors all stem from a male donor with ankylosing spondylitis.

This sequence joins TRBV5-1 and TRBJ2-1, with D hard to call. Trimming removed 4 bases from V and 1 base from J, with 15 bases in between. This CDR3 is 16 amino acids long. Germline-derived CDR1 and CDR2 are SGHRS and YFSETQ. The CDR3 region is CASSPTNRASYNEQFF. The DNA for the CDR3 is TGCGCCAGCAGCCCAACAAACCGGGCTTCCTACAATGAGCAGTTCTTC.

This clonotype was picked up a small number of times. The chain joins TRBV2 to TRBJ2-7; D is tentatively TRBD1 or TRBD2 (5 bases each). This CDR3 spans 12 amino acids. V shed 6 bases and J shed 7 bases, with 13 bases lying between them. Germline assignment: CDR1 SNHLY and CDR2 FYNNEI. The CDR3 reads CASRGDEREQYF. CDR3 DNA sequence: TGTGCCAGCAGGGGGGACGAAAGGGAGCAGTACTTC.

This chain connects TRBV5-1 to TRBJ2-5, with D tentatively TRBD1 or TRBD2 (5 bases each). V lost 7 bases and J lost 5, with 9 bases in between. The CDR3 contains 11 residues. Germline assignment: CDR1 SGHRS and CDR2 YFSETQ. The CDR3 loop is CASFGAETQYF. In nucleotides, the CDR3 is TGCGCCAGCTTCGGGGCGGAGACCCAGTACTTC.

Comment on this clonotype: A much more abundant neighbour one base away suggests this may be a read error. The chain is built from TRBV10-3 and TRBJ2-2, with D unresolved. The CDR3 has 11 residues. Per the germline V gene, CDR1 is ENHRY and CDR2 is SYGVKD. V was pared by 5 bases and J by 2 bases, with 0 bases between. Here the CDR3 reads CAISNTGELFF. As DNA, the CDR3 is TGTGCCATCAGTAACACCGGGGAGCTGTTTTTT.

This clonotype came up a few times. The chain couples TRBV7-9 to TRBJ1-1; 7 nucleotides match TRBD1. The CDR3 extends over 13 amino acids. Trimming at V came to 5 bases and at J to 7 bases, leaving 7 bases not matched to a gene. The germline V gene encodes CDR1 SEHNR and CDR2 FQNEAQ (reference sequence). Here the CDR3 DNA reads TGTGCCAGCAGCAAGTCCGACAGGGTTGAAGCTTTCTTT. It is translated as CASSKSDRVEAFF. The full variable domain, completed using reference TRBV7-9 and TRBJ1-1, is DTGVSQNPRHKITKRGQNVTFRCDPISEHNRLYWYRQTLGQGPEFLTYFQNEAQLEKSRLLSDRFSAERPKGSFSTLEIQRTEQGDSAMYLCASSKSDRVEAFFGQGTRLTVV.

This clonotype has just a few counts. The V gene is TRBV7-8, the J gene TRBJ2-1; tentative D call: TRBD2 (6 bases). Deletions cut 4 bases from V and 5 bases from J, with 9 bases between. CDR1 and CDR2 from the germline V gene are SGHVS and FQNEAQ. This CDR3 is 13 amino acids long. The DNA for the CDR3 is TGTGCCAGCAGCTCTGGACTAAACAATGAGCAGTTCTTC. Amino acid sequence: CASSSGLNNEQFF.

This clonotype was detected a few times. This chain links TRBV5-6 with TRBJ2-1; D is ambiguous. From germline, CDR1 is SGHDT and CDR2 YYEEEE. There are 13 residues in the CDR3. Trimming took off 4 bases at V and 3 bases at J, with 8 bases between the two ends. The CDR3 here is CASSQSDYNEQFF. The CDR3 nucleotides read TGTGCCAGCAGCCAATCGGACTACAATGAGCAGTTCTTC.

The chain couples TRBV20-1 to TRBJ2-3; D possibly corresponds to TRBD2 (6 bases). V was shortened by 2 bases and J by 4 bases, with 16 bases between the two germline ends. This CDR3 has 15 residues. Germline CDR1 DFQATT, CDR2 SNEGSKA (reference sequence). The CDR3 DNA is TGCAGTGCTAGAATTTGGGAGGATGGAGCAGATACGCAGTATTTT. Amino acids: CSARIWEDGADTQYF.

V gene TRBV29-1 combines with J gene TRBJ1-2; 7 bases agree with TRBD1. This CDR3 contains 14 residues. Losses at the gene ends were 1 base for V and 7 bases for J; bases not matched to a gene: 9. The germline gives CDR1 SQVTM, CDR2 ANQGSEA. The CDR3 loop is CSVEVVGGAGGYTF. The CDR3 DNA sequence: TGCAGCGTTGAAGTGGTAGGGGGCGCTGGTGGCTACACCTTC.

A few counts support this clonotype. The V and J genes are TRBV7-3 and TRBJ1-5; 7 nucleotides align to TRBD1. The V gene end was trimmed by 5 bases and the J gene end by 5 bases; junction bases not matched to a gene: 9. The V gene's germline CDR1 is SGHTA and CDR2 FQGTGA. The CDR3 is made up of 15 amino acids. CDR3 protein: CASSLTGARDQPQHF. The CDR3 bases are TGTGCCAGCAGCCTCACAGGGGCCAGGGATCAGCCCCAGCATTTT.

This clonotype was seen repeatedly, ten times or more. The V call is TRBV7-9, the J call TRBJ1-1; D remains ambiguous. The V gene's germline CDR1 is SEHNR and CDR2 FQNEAQ (reference sequence). The CDR3 totals 12 residues. Between the trimmed V and J ends, which lost 5 bases and 2 bases, there was a span of 6 bases. The CDR3 is CASSIINTEAFF. The CDR3 DNA reads as TGTGCCAGCAGCATCATTAACACTGAAGCTTTCTTT. The full variable domain, in which reference TRBV7-9 and TRBJ1-1 provide the parts outside the CDR3, is DTGVSQNPRHKITKRGQNVTFRCDPISEHNRLYWYRQTLGQGPEFLTYFQNEAQLEKSRLLSDRFSAERPKGSFSTLEIQRTEQGDSAMYLCASSIINTEAFFGQGTRLTVV.

This clonotype showed up just a few times. This sequence joins TRBV5-1 and TRBJ2-3, with D maybe TRBD2 (6 bases). In germline, CDR1 is SGHRS, CDR2 YFSETQ. Trimming stripped 4 bases from V and 2 bases from J, with 8 bases between. The CDR3 is 13 residues long. The CDR3 loop reads CASSGGVTDTQYF. The CDR3 coding sequence is TGCGCCAGCAGCGGCGGGGTCACAGATACGCAGTATTTT.

This clonotype was seen ten or more times. The chain employs TRBV19 and TRBJ2-3; no clear D gene. This CDR3 spans 14 amino acids. Trimming cost V 3 bases and J 1 base, with 8 bases left between them. CDR1 is LNHDA and CDR2 is SQIVND in the germline V gene (reference sequence). The CDR3 sequence: CASSIGGGTDTQYF. CDR3 DNA: TGTGCCAGTAGTATCGGCGGTGGCACAGATACGCAGTATTTT.

The chain has TRBV10-3 and TRBJ2-7, with 8 bases lining up with TRBD1. The germline V gene encodes CDR1 ENHRY and CDR2 SYGVKD. Trimming at V came to 5 bases and at J to 0 bases, leaving 6 bases not matched to a gene. CDR3 length: 15 amino acids. CDR3 in DNA: TGTGCCATCAGTACCGGGACAGGCTACTCCTACGAGCAGTACTTC. It translates to CAISTGTGYSYEQYF.

The CDR3 reads CASSYLDLTGSYEQYF. CDR3 sequence (DNA): TGTGCCAGCAGTTACCTGGACCTTACGGGCTCCTACGAGCAGTACTTC. This chain links TRBV6-2 or TRBV6-3 with TRBJ2-7; D gene ambiguous. The V gene lost 2 bases and the J gene lost 0 bases, with 14 bases spanning the gap. There are 16 residues in the CDR3. Germline assignment: CDR1 MNHEY and CDR2 SVGEGT.

CDR3 residues: CASSRNGGPEAFF. DNA for the CDR3: TGCGCCAGCAGCCGGAATGGAGGGCCTGAAGCTTTCTTT. The chain uses TRBV4-3 and TRBJ1-1, with no clear D. CDR1 and CDR2 from the germline V gene are LGHNA and YSLEER. V lost 4 bases and J lost 6, with 12 bases in between. This CDR3 spans 13 amino acids.

This clonotype was recorded a few times. The chain employs TRBV28 and TRBJ2-1; TRBD1 matches 7 bases. The germline gives CDR1 MDHEN, CDR2 SYDVKM. V was clipped by 6 bases and J by 5 bases; unmatched bases: 10. CDR3 size: 15 residues. The CDR3 spells CASSVQGTVHNEQFF. The CDR3 DNA reads as TGTGCCAGCAGCGTACAAGGGACAGTCCACAATGAGCAGTTCTTC.

This clonotype has a count of ten or more. The chain couples TRBV29-1 to TRBJ1-4; D gene unclear. Trimming took 6 bases from V and 7 from J, leaving 12 bases between them. The CDR3 loop spans 12 amino acids. Per the germline V gene, CDR1 is SQVTM and CDR2 is ANQGSEA. CDR3 DNA sequence: TGCAGCGTGGGCTCCGGCGGTGAAAAACTGTTTTTT. Translating it yields CSVGSGGEKLFF. Variable domain in full (rest from reference TRBV29-1 and TRBJ1-4): SAVISQKPSRDICQRGTSLTIQCQVDSQVTMMFWYRQQPGQSLTLIATANQGSEATYESGFVIDKFPISRPNLTFSTLTVSNMSPEDSSIYLCSVGSGGEKLFFGSGTQLSVL.

The gene calls are TRBV12-3 or TRBV12-4 and TRBJ2-7, with D uncertain. Trimming removed 5 bases at V and 3 bases at J, with 17 bases between. There are 15 residues in the CDR3. CDR3 sequence: CASSQSKLPGYEQYF. The CDR3 region has the DNA TGTGCCAGCAGTCAATCAAAGTTACCCGGCTACGAGCAGTACTTC.

This clonotype was seen more than once but under ten times. This rearrangement joins TRBV5-5 to TRBJ2-1, with 7 bases matching TRBD2. CDR1 is SGHKS, CDR2 YYEKEE, per germline (reference sequence). The CDR3 is made up of 16 amino acids. V was pared by 2 bases and J by 8 bases, with 13 bases of the junction left unmatched. This chain's CDR3 is CASSLSWVAAGDEQFF. The CDR3 nucleotides read TGTGCCAGCAGCTTATCCTGGGTAGCGGCGGGGGATGAGCAGTTCTTC. Supplemented by reference TRBV5-5 and TRBJ2-1, the full variable domain reads DAGVTQSPTHLIKTRGQQVTLRCSPISGHKSVSWYQQVLGQGPQFIFQYYEKEERGRGNFPDRFSARQFPNYSSELNVNALLLGDSALYLCASSLSWVAAGDEQFFGPGTRLTVL.

In its sample, this clonotype was seen a few times. The chain links TRBV9 to TRBJ2-1; TRBD2 might be the D (6 bases). The CDR3 loop spans 18 amino acids. V was clipped by 0 bases and J by 8 bases, with 24 bases between them. Germline-derived CDR1 and CDR2 are SGDLS and YYNGEE. The CDR3: CASSVGLDLSMGRDEQFF. The DNA of the CDR3 is TGTGCCAGCAGCGTAGGACTAGATCTAAGTATGGGTCGGGATGAGCAGTTCTTC.

The chain couples TRBV7-2 to TRBJ2-5, with 10 positions matching TRBD1. This CDR3 is 15 amino acids long. Germline lookup yields CDR1 SGHTA and CDR2 FQGNSA. After removal of 10 bases from V and 5 bases from J, the junction contained 13 bases not matched to a gene. In DNA, the CDR3 is TGTGCCACCGGACGACAGGGGGCGGGTGGGGAGACCCAGTACTTC. Encoded protein: CATGRQGAGGETQYF.

This clonotype was counted many times. The chain couples TRBV20-1 to TRBJ2-7; no definite D call. The CDR3 is 12 amino acids. In germline, CDR1 is DFQATT, CDR2 SNEGSKA (reference sequence). V was shortened by 3 bases and J by 2 bases, with 8 bases between the two germline ends. The CDR3 nucleotides are TGCAGTGCTAGCCACCTCGCCTACGAGCAGTACTTC. Residues: CSASHLAYEQYF.

There are a few counts of this clonotype. The chain uses TRBV7-6 and TRBJ1-4, with D possibly being TRBD1 (5 bases). The V end was cut by 5 bases, the J end by 5 bases, with 12 bases between. The CDR3 loop spans 14 amino acids. CDR1 is SGHVS and CDR2 is FNYEAQ in the germline V gene. CDR3 protein: CASSRFWGNEKLFF. The CDR3 coding sequence is TGTGCCAGCAGCCGTTTTTGGGGCAATGAAAAACTGTTTTTT.

The rearrangement links TRBV14 to TRBJ2-3; D possibly corresponds to TRBD2 (6 bases). The CDR3 is 14 amino acids. V gave up 1 base and J gave up 4 bases, with 9 bases separating them. In germline, CDR1 is SGHDN, CDR2 FVKESK. CDR3 in DNA: TGTGCCAGCAGCCAAGGCCTAGCGTCAGATACGCAGTATTTT. Translating it yields CASSQGLASDTQYF.

This clonotype has only a few counts. V gene TRBV7-9 combines with J gene TRBJ1-5, with D hard to call. The length of the CDR3 is 14 residues. V was shortened by 1 base and J by 6 bases, with 10 bases between the two germline ends. Germline lookup yields CDR1 SEHNR and CDR2 FQNEAQ (reference sequence). The CDR3 sequence: CASSLGGVGQPQHF. In DNA form, the CDR3 reads TGTGCCAGCAGCTTAGGTGGGGTGGGTCAGCCCCAGCATTTT.

This clonotype was detected only a few times. The V gene is TRBV15, the J gene TRBJ1-5, with a weak D call TRBD1 (5 bases). Germline V lookup: CDR1 LNHNV, CDR2 YYDKDF (reference sequence). The germline V and J ends were trimmed by 1 base and 4 bases, with 8 bases remaining between them. The CDR3 runs 14 residues. CDR3 residues: CATSRVRQNQPQHF. The CDR3 nucleotides read TGTGCCACCAGCAGAGTTAGACAGAATCAGCCCCAGCATTTT. The whole variable domain, remainder taken from reference TRBV15 and TRBJ1-5, is DAMVIQNPRYQVTQFGKPVTLSCSQTLNHNVMYWYQQKSSQAPKLLFHYYDKDFNNEADTPDNFQSRRPNTSFCFLDIRSPGLGDTAMYLCATSRVRQNQPQHFGDGTRLSIL.

This clonotype was detected ten times or more. This chain connects TRBV20-1 to TRBJ2-1, with D possibly being TRBD1 or TRBD2 (5 bases each). The CDR3 loop spans 12 amino acids. The germline gives CDR1 DFQATT, CDR2 SNEGSKA (reference sequence). V shed 3 bases and J shed 8 bases, with 11 bases lying between them. The CDR3 sequence: CSARIRGDEQFF. Written as DNA, the CDR3 is TGCAGTGCTAGGATAAGAGGGGATGAGCAGTTCTTC.

This clonotype was counted between two and nine times. This chain connects TRBV5-1 to TRBJ2-1, with D perhaps TRBD2 (6 bases). The CDR3 length is 13 residues. Germline CDR1 and CDR2: SGHRS and YFSETQ. Trimming left V 3 bases short and J 4 bases short, with 8 bases between. The CDR3 sequence is CASSWGEYNEQFF. The CDR3 region has the DNA TGCGCCAGCAGCTGGGGGGAATACAATGAGCAGTTCTTC.

This chain joins TRBV7-2 and TRBJ2-7; no firm D call. Trimming removed 3 bases from V and 3 bases from J, with 9 bases in between. Germline CDR1 and CDR2: SGHTA and FQGNSA. This CDR3 has 13 amino acids. This CDR3 is CASSFGLNYEQYF. CDR3 coding DNA: TGTGCCAGCAGCTTCGGCCTTAACTACGAGCAGTACTTC.

This clonotype came up a few times. The V call is TRBV12-3 or TRBV12-4, the J call TRBJ2-7; D gene uncertain. Deletions cut 1 base from V and 1 base from J, with 8 bases between. This CDR3 has 14 amino acids. The chain's CDR3 is CASSLEVQSYEQYF. CDR3 nucleotides: TGTGCCAGCAGTTTAGAGGTCCAATCCTACGAGCAGTACTTC.

V usage is TRBV5-1 and J usage is TRBJ2-3, with D uncertain. Per the germline V gene, CDR1 is SGHRS and CDR2 is YFSETQ. Trimming left V 0 bases short and J 4 bases short, with 12 bases between. This CDR3 has 15 residues. The CDR3 nucleotides read TGCGCCAGCAGCTTGGAGACCGGTCAAGCAGATACGCAGTATTTT. It translates to CASSLETGQADTQYF.